These 8 T cell receptor beta chains were all obtained from the same sample, sequenced in a study of OX40 agonist ivuxolimab in advanced cancers. Profiled with immunoSEQ multiplex PCR; TCRdb holds only in-frame clones, not every one. The data show 100,000 or so clones, approximately 91% seen once. Sequenced here: CD4+ or CD8+ T cells sorted from blood, sampled in a trial of the OX40 agonist ivuxolimab. The receptors stem from an adult with an advanced solid tumor such as melanoma, head and neck, liver or kidney cancer.

V and J are TRBV7-6 and TRBJ2-7; a possible D gene is TRBD2 (6 bases). The ends were cut back, 5 bases at V and 0 bases at J, with 14 bases in the middle. The germline V gene has CDR1 SGHVS and CDR2 FNYEAQ. The CDR3 consists of 15 residues. The CDR3 loop reads CASSKGPGDSYEQYF. The CDR3 DNA sequence: TGTGCCAGCAGCAAGGGACCGGGGGACTCCTACGAGCAGTACTTC.

This sequence joins TRBV18 and TRBJ1-5; 7 bases fit TRBD1. The CDR3 consists of 15 residues. V was pared by 3 bases and J by 4 bases, with 6 bases of the junction left unmatched. Germline V lookup: CDR1 KGHSH, CDR2 LQKENI. The CDR3: CASSPRQGGNQPQHF. CDR3 DNA: TGTGCCAGCTCACCGCGACAGGGAGGGAATCAGCCCCAGCATTTT.

The chain employs TRBV6-5 and TRBJ2-2; tentative D call: TRBD1 (6 bases). The germline CDR1 and CDR2 sequences are MNHEY and SVGAGI. The CDR3 runs 16 residues. The V gene lost 2 bases and the J gene lost 7 bases, with 17 bases spanning the gap. The CDR3 region has the DNA TGTGCCAGCAGTTACCTAGGACAGCCTAACGGCGGGGAGCTGTTTTTT. Translated, it gives CASSYLGQPNGGELFF.

CDR3 coding DNA: TGTGCCAGTAGTTCAGGGGTGGTCGGGGAGCTGTTTTTT. This translates into CASSSGVVGELFF. The V call is TRBV19, the J call TRBJ2-2; D may be TRBD1 (6 bases). Germline CDR1 and CDR2: LNHDA and SQIVND (reference sequence). V was cut by 5 bases and J by 7 bases, with 11 bases left in between. CDR3 size: 13 residues. Using reference TRBV19 and TRBJ2-2 for the parts outside the CDR3, the full variable domain is DGGITQSPKYLFRKEGQNVTLSCEQNLNHDAMYWYRQDPGQGLRLIYYSQIVNDFQKGDIAEGYSVSREKKESFPLTVTSAQKNPTAFYLCASSSGVVGELFFGEGSRLTVL.

This chain connects TRBV4-1 to TRBJ2-6, with 8 bases matching TRBD1. This CDR3 comprises 18 residues. V was clipped by 8 bases and J by 2 bases; unmatched bases: 14. Germline assignment: CDR1 MGHRA and CDR2 YSYEKL. CDR3 residues: CASQSGQGGSPGANVLTF. CDR3 in DNA: TGCGCCAGCCAAAGTGGACAGGGTGGAAGTCCTGGGGCCAACGTCCTGACTTTC.

V gene TRBV7-9 combines with J gene TRBJ2-7, with D unclear. The V and J ends lost 2 bases and 3 bases respectively, with 11 bases between them. The CDR3 loop spans 14 amino acids. Germline CDR1 and CDR2: SEHNR and FQNEAQ (reference sequence). CDR3 nucleotides: TGTGCCAGCAGCTTATCCCAGGCGGACTACGAGCAGTACTTC. This sequence encodes CASSLSQADYEQYF.

The CDR3, as DNA: TGTGCCAGCAGCCGGGACAGTAACACCTACGAGCAGTACTTC. It encodes CASSRDSNTYEQYF. The chain is built from TRBV7-2 and TRBJ2-7; 7 positions agree with TRBD1. Germline loops: CDR1 SGHTA, CDR2 FQGNSA. CDR3 length: 14 residues. The V and J ends lost 5 bases and 2 bases, in that order; junction bases with no gene match: 6.

J is TRBJ2-5 and V is TRBV18; the D gene could be TRBD1 or TRBD2 (6 bases each). V lost 6 bases and J lost 4, with 12 bases in between. Germline assignment: CDR1 KGHSH and CDR2 LQKENI. The CDR3 consists of 13 residues. The CDR3, as DNA: TGTGCCAGCTCCGGGGGCTTCGCAGAGACCCAGTACTTC. Its protein is CASSGGFAETQYF. The full variable domain, its missing parts supplied by reference TRBV18 and TRBJ2-5, is NAGVMQNPRHLVRRRGQEARLRCSPMKGHSHVYWYRQLPEEGLKFMVYLQKENIIDESGMPKERFSAEFPKEGPSILRIQQVVRGDSAAYFCASSGGFAETQYFGPGTRLLVL.